Listed here is a single TCR beta chain. This specimen comes from a study of control samples from healthy donors and cancer patients. Measured with immunoSEQ multiplex PCR; TCRdb has only the in-frame clones, and not every one. This table has about 110,000 clones, around nine tenths appearing once. Trimming took 4 bases from V and 7 from J; bases not matched to a gene: 5. The CDR3 has 16 residues. Germline values: CDR1 SGHRS, CDR2 YFSETQ. The TCR sequence derives from a woman between 45 and 60 years old in good health. J is TRBJ2-4 and V is TRBV5-1; 16 bases fit TRBD2. The sequencing input was blood. The CDR3 region is CASSVGLAGGHNIQYF. DNA of the CDR3: TGCGCCAGCAGCGTGGGACTAGCGGGAGGGCACAACATTCAGTACTTC.